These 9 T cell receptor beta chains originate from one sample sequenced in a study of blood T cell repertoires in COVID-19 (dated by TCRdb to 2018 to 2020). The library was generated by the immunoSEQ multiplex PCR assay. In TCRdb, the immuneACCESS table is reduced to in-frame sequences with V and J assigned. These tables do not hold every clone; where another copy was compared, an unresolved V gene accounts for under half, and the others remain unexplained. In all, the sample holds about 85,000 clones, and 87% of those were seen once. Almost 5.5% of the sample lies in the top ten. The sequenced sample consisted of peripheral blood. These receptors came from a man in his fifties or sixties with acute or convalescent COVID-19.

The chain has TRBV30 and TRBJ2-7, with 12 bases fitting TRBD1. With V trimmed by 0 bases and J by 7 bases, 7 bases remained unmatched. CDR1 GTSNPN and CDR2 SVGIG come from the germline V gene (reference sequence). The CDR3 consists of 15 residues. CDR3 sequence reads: CAWSVGGQGAGEQYF. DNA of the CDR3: TGTGCCTGGAGTGTTGGGGGACAGGGGGCAGGGGAGCAGTACTTC.

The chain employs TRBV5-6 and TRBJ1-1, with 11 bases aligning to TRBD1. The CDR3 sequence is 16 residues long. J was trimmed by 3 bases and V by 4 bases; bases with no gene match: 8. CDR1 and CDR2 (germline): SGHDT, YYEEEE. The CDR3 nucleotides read TGTGCCAGCAGCATCCGGGACAGGGGGACTTACACTGAAGCTTTCTTT. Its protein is CASSIRDRGTYTEAFF.

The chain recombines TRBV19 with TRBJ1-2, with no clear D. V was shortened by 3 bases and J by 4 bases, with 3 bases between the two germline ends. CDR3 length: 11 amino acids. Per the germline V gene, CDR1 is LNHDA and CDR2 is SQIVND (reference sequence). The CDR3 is CASSILYGYTF. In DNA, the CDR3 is TGTGCCAGTAGTATTCTCTATGGCTACACCTTC.

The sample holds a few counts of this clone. The chain's CDR3 is CASSIYDSGNTIYF. Here the CDR3 DNA reads TGTGCCAGTAGTATCTATGACTCTGGAAACACCATATATTTT. V is TRBV19 and J is TRBJ1-3; D not resolved. This CDR3 region has 14 residues. Germline-derived CDR1 and CDR2 are LNHDA and SQIVND (reference sequence). V lost 3 bases and J lost 0, with 6 bases in between.

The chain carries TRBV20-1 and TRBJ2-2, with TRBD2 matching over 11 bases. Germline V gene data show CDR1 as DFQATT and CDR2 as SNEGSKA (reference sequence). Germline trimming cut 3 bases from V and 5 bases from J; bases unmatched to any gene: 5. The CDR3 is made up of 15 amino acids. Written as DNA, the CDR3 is TGCAGTGCTAGTAGCGGGGGGGCCTTGACCGGGGAGCTGTTTTTT. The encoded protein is CSASSGGALTGELFF.

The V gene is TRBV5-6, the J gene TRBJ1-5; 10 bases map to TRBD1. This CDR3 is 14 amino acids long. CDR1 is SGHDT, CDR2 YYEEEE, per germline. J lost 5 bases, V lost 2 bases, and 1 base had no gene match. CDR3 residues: CASSFGTGDQPQHF. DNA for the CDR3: TGTGCCAGCAGCTTCGGGACAGGGGATCAGCCCCAGCATTTT.

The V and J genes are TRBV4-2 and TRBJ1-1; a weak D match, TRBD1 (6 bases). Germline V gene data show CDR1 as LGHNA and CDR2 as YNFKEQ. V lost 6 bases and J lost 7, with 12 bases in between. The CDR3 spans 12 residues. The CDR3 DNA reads TGTGCCAGCAGTCCGACAGGACATGAAGCTTTCTTT. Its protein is CASSPTGHEAFF.

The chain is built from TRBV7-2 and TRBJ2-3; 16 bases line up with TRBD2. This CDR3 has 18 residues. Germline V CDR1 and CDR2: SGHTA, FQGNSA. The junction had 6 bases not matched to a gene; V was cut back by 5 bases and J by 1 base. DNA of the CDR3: TGTGCCAGCAGCACCGGGACTAGCGGGGGGGCCGGCACAGATACGCAGTATTTT. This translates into CASSTGTSGGAGTDTQYF.

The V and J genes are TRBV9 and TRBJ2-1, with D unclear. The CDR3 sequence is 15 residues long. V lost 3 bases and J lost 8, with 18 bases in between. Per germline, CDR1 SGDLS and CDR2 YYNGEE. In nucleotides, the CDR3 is TGTGCCAGCAGCGCTTGGAGCACCCGGTTGGATGAGCAGTTCTTC. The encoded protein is CASSAWSTRLDEQFF.